A single sample is the source of the 6 T cell receptor beta chains below, sequenced in a study of Ad26.COV2.S vaccination and SARS-CoV-2 variants. TCRdb keeps only in-frame clones here, not all; method: immunoSEQ multiplex PCR. The sample lists 400,000 or so clones, around nine tenths occurring once. Described treatment: some 19 received Ad26.COV2.S at low or high dose, single or two shots; 5 received placebo; per-sample allocation not given. On day 63 after the first injection, vaccine and placebo recipients gave samples. This specimen was peripheral blood, taken in a trial of Ad26.COV2.S vaccine versus placebo. All receptors derive from a person between 18 and 65 years old who received the Ad26.COV2.S COVID-19 vaccine or a placebo.

The chain uses TRBV10-3 and TRBJ1-1; TRBD1 is a possible D gene (5 bases). Trimming took off 6 bases at V and 4 bases at J, with 12 bases between the two ends. The CDR3 runs to 13 residues. Germline values: CDR1 ENHRY, CDR2 SYGVKD. The CDR3 spells CAISKGLPTEAFF. Written as DNA, the CDR3 is TGTGCCATCAGCAAGGGGTTGCCCACTGAAGCTTTCTTT.

The rearrangement uses TRBV30 and TRBJ2-4; 11 nucleotides align to TRBD2. Germline trimming cut 4 bases from V and 4 bases from J; bases unmatched to any gene: 6. The germline gives CDR1 GTSNPN, CDR2 SVGIG (reference sequence). This CDR3 has 15 residues. CDR3 amino acids: CAWTGTSGLKNIQYF. For the CDR3, the DNA is TGTGCCTGGACCGGGACTAGCGGACTTAAAAACATTCAGTACTTC.

The chain employs TRBV10-3 and TRBJ1-1; D perhaps matches TRBD1 (6 bases). Trimming shortened V by 6 bases and J by 4 bases, and 12 bases separated the two germline ends. There are 13 residues in the CDR3. The germline CDR1 and CDR2 sequences are ENHRY and SYGVKD. CDR3 coding DNA: TGTGCCATCAGGGTACAGGGTACCACTGAAGCTTTCTTT. It yields the protein CAIRVQGTTEAFF.

The rearrangement links TRBV27 to TRBJ1-5; 8 bases align to TRBD1. Germline assignment: CDR1 MNHEY and CDR2 SMNVEV (reference sequence). The CDR3 consists of 15 residues. The J segment lost 3 bases and the V segment lost 2 bases, leaving 3 bases of the junction unmatched. Here the CDR3 reads CASSLNRGDNQPQHF. DNA of the CDR3: TGTGCCAGCAGTTTAAACAGGGGGGACAATCAGCCCCAGCATTTT.

The rearrangement uses TRBV27 and TRBJ1-4, with TRBD1 matching over 10 bases. Germline values: CDR1 MNHEY, CDR2 SMNVEV (reference sequence). Trimming removed 5 bases from V and 4 bases from J; junction bases left unmatched: 7. The CDR3 has 16 amino acids. CDR3 region: CASSQRTGGRNEKLFF. The CDR3 DNA is TGTGCCAGCAGTCAAAGGACAGGGGGGCGTAATGAAAAACTGTTTTTT.

The chain uses TRBV4-3 and TRBJ1-1; no reliable D call. The CDR3 has 14 amino acids. Germline CDR1 reads LGHNA; CDR2 reads YSLEER. V gave up 0 bases and J gave up 6 bases, with 11 bases separating them. CDR3 nucleotide sequence: TGCGCCAGCAGCCAAGATCGGGAAAGCCCTGAAGCTTTCTTT. As protein: CASSQDRESPEAFF.